The next 10 T cell receptor beta chains were all read from a single sample in a study of beta chain features in type 1 diabetes. The entirety of the isolated RNA underwent reverse transcription, so expressed TCRB transcripts were sequenced. Profiling relied on immunoSEQ multiplex PCR, and the TCRdb table lists in-frame clones only, not all of them. There are a few hundred thousand clones in the sample; about 15% occur only once, and around 0.02% lies in the top ten. The sequencing sample was made of naive CD4+ T cells from blood. The receptors stem from a woman between 18 and 29 years old in good health.

This clone was seen more than once but under ten times. The chain links TRBV28 to TRBJ2-1; 11 nucleotides align to TRBD2. The CDR3 loop spans 14 amino acids. CDR1 and CDR2 (germline): MDHEN, SYDVKM. J was trimmed by 3 bases and V by 8 bases; bases with no gene match: 3. This CDR3 reads CASDGTSGYNEQFF. DNA of the CDR3: TGTGCCAGCGACGGGACTAGCGGCTACAATGAGCAGTTCTTC.

This clone was counted only a few times. The V call is TRBV30, the J call TRBJ1-1; D is uncertain. Germline CDR1 GTSNPN, CDR2 SVGIG (reference sequence). The CDR3 totals 14 residues. Trimming left V 5 bases short and J 0 bases short, with 13 bases between. This CDR3 reads CAWDRLRMNTEAFF. The CDR3 DNA reads TGTGCCTGGGATCGACTGAGAATGAACACTGAAGCTTTCTTT. Full variable domain (rest looked up from reference TRBV30 and TRBJ1-1): SQTIHQWPATLVQPVGSPLSLECTVEGTSNPNLYWYRQAAGRGLQLLFYSVGIGQISSEVPQNLSASRPQDRQFILSSKKLLLSDSGFYLCAWDRLRMNTEAFFGQGTRLTVV.

Only a few counts were recorded for this clone. The chain joins TRBV7-3 to TRBJ2-3, with 8 bases identical to TRBD1. Germline assignment: CDR1 SGHTA and CDR2 FQGTGA. V trimming: 4 bases; J trimming: 3 bases; junction bases outside the gene matches: 3. This CDR3 has 14 amino acids. The CDR3 sequence: CASSSDRGTDTQYF. As DNA, the CDR3 is TGTGCCAGCAGCTCCGACAGGGGAACAGATACGCAGTATTTT.

The chain uses TRBV5-6 and TRBJ1-1; the match to TRBD1 covers 9 bases. The ends lost 1 base at V and 7 bases at J; junction bases unmatched: 5. Germline V gives CDR1 SGHDT, CDR2 YYEEEE. This CDR3 spans 14 amino acids. The CDR3, as DNA: TGTGCCAGCAGCTTGAACAGGGGGCGGAGTGAAGCTTTCTTT. Translating gives CASSLNRGRSEAFF. The full variable domain, its missing parts supplied by reference TRBV5-6 and TRBJ1-1, is DAGVTQSPTHLIKTRGQQVTLRCSPKSGHDTVSWYQQALGQGPQFIFQYYEEEERQRGNFPDRFSGHQFPNYSSELNVNALLLGDSALYLCASSLNRGRSEAFFGQGTRLTVV.

This clone appeared a few times. This sequence joins TRBV6-5 and TRBJ2-7, with TRBD2 identical over 12 bases. Germline-derived CDR1 and CDR2 are MNHEY and SVGAGI. CDR3 length: 15 amino acids. Trimming took 4 bases from V and 9 from J; bases not matched to a gene: 10. CDR3 loop: CASSFLTSGSTAQYF. DNA of the CDR3: TGTGCCAGCAGTTTCCTGACTAGCGGGAGTACGGCGCAGTACTTC.

The chain joins TRBV27 to TRBJ1-1; D uncertain. V was trimmed by 4 bases and J by 1 base, leaving 7 bases between them. CDR3 size: 13 residues. Germline-derived CDR1 and CDR2 are MNHEY and SMNVEV (reference sequence). CDR3 bases: TGTGCCAGCAGTTCCATTAGGAACACTGAAGCTTTCTTT. Translated, it gives CASSSIRNTEAFF.

This clone was picked up a small number of times. The chain combines TRBV7-9 with TRBJ1-2; D is unresolved. The CDR3 spans 12 residues. Trimming left V 1 base short and J 3 bases short, with 3 bases between. CDR1 is SEHNR and CDR2 is FQNEAQ in the germline V gene (reference sequence). The CDR3 sequence: CASSLGHYGYTF. In DNA, the CDR3 is TGTGCCAGCAGCTTAGGGCACTATGGCTACACCTTC.

The chain couples TRBV15 to TRBJ1-2, with unresolved D. Germline V gene data show CDR1 as LNHNV and CDR2 as YYDKDF (reference sequence). This CDR3 region has 14 residues. Trimming removed 1 base at V and 5 bases at J, with 11 bases between. The CDR3 sequence is CATSRGAPHYGYTF. CDR3 coding DNA: TGTGCCACCAGCAGAGGGGCCCCCCATTATGGCTACACCTTC.

This clone was recorded a few times. The rearrangement links TRBV18 to TRBJ2-7; 9 bases line up with TRBD1. Germline CDR1 is KGHSH and CDR2 is LQKENI. V shed 0 bases, J shed 5 bases, and the junction held 5 bases outside the gene matches. The CDR3 spans 15 residues. The CDR3: CASSPPTGGYDEQYF. CDR3 nucleotide sequence: TGTGCCAGCTCACCACCAACAGGGGGCTATGACGAGCAGTACTTC.

V is TRBV30 and J is TRBJ2-3, with 9 positions matching TRBD2. Trimming took 5 bases from V and 0 from J; bases not matched to a gene: 6. The CDR3 spans 15 residues. In germline, CDR1 is GTSNPN, CDR2 SVGIG (reference sequence). CDR3 nucleotide sequence: TGTGCCTGGGCCTATACTAGCGGGAGCACAGATACGCAGTATTTT. It codes for CAWAYTSGSTDTQYF. The variable domain in full, completed from reference TRBV30 and TRBJ2-3, reads SQTIHQWPATLVQPVGSPLSLECTVEGTSNPNLYWYRQAAGRGLQLLFYSVGIGQISSEVPQNLSASRPQDRQFILSSKKLLLSDSGFYLCAWAYTSGSTDTQYFGPGTRLTVL.